A selection of T cell receptor beta chains follows, all from one sample in a study of Ad26.COV2.S vaccination and SARS-CoV-2 variants. This table comes from immunoSEQ multiplex PCR, and its TCRdb copy is limited to in-frame clones, with some not included. The table records approximately 410,000 clones, approximately 87% of them present only once. The starting material was peripheral blood, obtained in a trial of Ad26.COV2.S vaccine versus placebo. These receptors were collected from a person aged 18-65 years who received the Ad26.COV2.S COVID-19 vaccine or a placebo. Both conserved end residues are part of each CDR3. Fields, in order: J gene, D gene, clone size, V gene, CDR3 protein, CDR3 DNA. A D gene is named only where the DNA matches it firmly. Some rows have no size entry. The others give once, few or many, or a class for an expanded clone.

>TRBJ2-3|.|.|TRBV7-9
CATPRAELATDTQYF
TGTGCCACACCGCGCGCGGAGCTTGCCACAGATACGCAGTATTTT
>TRBJ2-4|TRBD2|.|TRBV5-1
CASSLELPPTSGGPVQYF
TGCGCCAGCAGCTTGGAGCTCCCTCCGACTAGCGGGGGGCCGGTTCAGTACTTC
>TRBJ2-2|TRBD1|few|TRBV7-8
CASSQDRGLAGELFF
TGTGCCAGCAGCCAAGACAGGGGGCTAGCCGGGGAGCTGTTTTTT
>TRBJ2-1|TRBD2|once|TRBV18
CASSLHPPTSGGASTYNEQFF
TGTGCCAGCTCCCTACATCCGCCAACTAGCGGGGGGGCTAGCACCTACAATGAGCAGTTCTTC
>TRBJ2-2|TRBD1|.|TRBV6-5
CASSGQGEIGELFF
TGTGCCAGCAGCGGACAGGGAGAGATCGGGGAGCTGTTTTTT
>TRBJ2-3|TRBD2|.|TRBV5-1
CASSPRTSGGADTQYF
TGCGCCAGCAGCCCCCGGACTAGCGGGGGGGCCGATACGCAGTATTTT
>TRBJ1-3|.|.|TRBV6-5
CASSYSGLGNTIYF
TGTGCCAGCAGTTACTCAGGACTGGGAAACACCATATATTTT
>TRBJ2-7|.|.|TRBV11-2
CASSLSLRFSSGEQYF
TGTGCCAGCAGCTTATCGTTGCGGTTCTCAAGCGGGGAGCAGTACTTC
>TRBJ1-2|TRBD1|.|TRBV9
CASSVQGARGYTF
TGTGCCAGCAGCGTCCAGGGGGCCCGCGGCTACACCTTC
>TRBJ1-6|.|.|TRBV11-2
CASSVTGLNSPSLHF
TGTGCCAGCAGCGTAACAGGGTTAAATAGCCCTAGTCTCCACTTT
>TRBJ2-3|TRBD2|.|TRBV28
CASSTLAGGPGTQYF
TGTGCCAGCAGTACTCTAGCGGGGGGGCCGGGTACGCAGTATTTT
>TRBJ1-5|.|.|TRBV2
CASSTGGTSNQPQHF
TGTGCCAGCAGTACCGGGGGTACCAGCAATCAGCCCCAGCATTTT
>TRBJ1-6|.|.|TRBV6-2/TRBV6-3
CASSYYLPGTSSPLHF
TGTGCCAGCAGTTACTACCTCCCGGGTACAAGTTCACCCCTCCACTTT
>TRBJ1-5|.|.|TRBV19
CASSPTPDTVSPQHF
TGTGCCAGTAGCCCGACCCCGGACACAGTATCACCCCAGCATTTT
>TRBJ2-7|TRBD1|.|TRBV3-1/TRBV3-2
CASSRGQGRDEQYF
TGTGCCAGCAGCCGAGGACAGGGGCGGGACGAGCAGTACTTC
>TRBJ1-5|.|.|TRBV6-2/TRBV6-3
CASSYGLNQPQHF
TGTGCCAGCAGTTATGGCTTAAATCAGCCCCAGCATTTT